These 11 T cell receptor beta chains share one sample of origin, sequenced in a study of T cells in Graves' hyperthyroidism and ophthalmopathy. Authors of the study amplified TCR beta CDR3 regions from RNA transcripts. When the TCR CDR3 underwent first-round RT-PCR, the HTBI primer set was used. Each CDR3 protein is one row after TCRdb ran MiXCR on the multiplex PCR reads. The profile shows a few hundred thousand distinct CDR3 sequences, about 14% of them singletons. Sequencing input: blood. The receptor source for this set is a woman aged 25 to 45 with Graves' ophthalmopathy.

This clonotype was seen many times. This sequence joins TRBV6-1 and TRBJ2-1, with unresolved D. The CDR3 contains 13 residues. Germline CDR1 and CDR2: MNHNS and SASEGT. Deletions cut 7 bases from V and 5 bases from J, with 12 bases between. The CDR3 sequence: CASKGSGDNEQFF. The CDR3 DNA follows: TGTGCCAGCAAGGGTTCTGGGGACAATGAGCAGTTCTTC.

This clonotype was picked up many times. This chain joins TRBV5-1 and TRBJ1-1; D is uncertain. Germline CDR1 SGHRS, CDR2 YFSETQ. V was clipped by 0 bases and J by 1 base, with 10 bases between them. The CDR3 covers 15 residues. The CDR3 region is CASSLALAANTEAFF. As DNA, the CDR3 is TGCGCCAGCAGCTTGGCCCTTGCAGCGAACACTGAAGCTTTCTTT. Drawing the rest from reference TRBV5-1 and TRBJ1-1, the complete variable domain is KAGVTQTPRYLIKTRGQQVTLSCSPISGHRSVSWYQQTPGQGLQFLFEYFSETQRNKGNFPGRFSGRQFSNSRSEMNVSTLELGDSALYLCASSLALAANTEAFFGQGTRLTVV.

This clonotype has a count of ten or more. This sequence joins TRBV11-2 and TRBJ2-1; possible D gene TRBD1, 6 bases. Germline CDR1 and CDR2: SGHAT and FQNNGV. With 2 bases removed from V and 7 bases from J, the gap between germline ends came to 9 bases. This CDR3 contains 13 residues. CDR3 DNA sequence: TGTGCCAGCAGCTTAATCGGACAGAATGAGCAGTTCTTC. Its translation: CASSLIGQNEQFF.

The sample holds many counts of this clonotype. The chain employs TRBV20-1 and TRBJ1-1; D is unresolved. The CDR3 has 15 residues. Trimming took 5 bases from V and 0 from J, leaving 16 bases between them. Germline V CDR1 and CDR2: DFQATT, SNEGSKA (reference sequence). In DNA form, the CDR3 reads TGCAGTGCTGATCAGGTCCCCCCCTTGAACACTGAAGCTTTCTTT. Its protein product is CSADQVPPLNTEAFF.

In its sample, this clonotype was seen many times. The CDR3 is CAWSRWTSSYEQYF. In DNA, the CDR3 is TGTGCCTGGAGTCGGTGGACGAGCTCCTACGAGCAGTACTTC. V and J are TRBV30 and TRBJ2-7, with D uncertain. The CDR3 extends over 14 amino acids. The V gene's germline CDR1 is GTSNPN and CDR2 SVGIG (reference sequence). Trimming shortened V by 2 bases and J by 0 bases, and 11 bases separated the two germline ends.

This clonotype was counted many times. The chain carries TRBV20-1 and TRBJ2-7; 9 bases are shared with TRBD1. The CDR3 covers 14 residues. CDR1 is DFQATT and CDR2 is SNEGSKA in the germline V gene (reference sequence). Germline trimming cut 6 bases from V and 0 bases from J; bases unmatched to any gene: 6. The CDR3 spells CSARQGEGSYEQYF. In nucleotides, the CDR3 is TGCAGTGCAAGACAGGGGGAAGGCTCCTACGAGCAGTACTTC.

This clonotype was recorded at least ten times. The J gene is TRBJ1-4, the V gene TRBV3-1; D gene unclear. This CDR3 region has 14 residues. In germline, CDR1 is LGHDT, CDR2 YNNKEL (reference sequence). With 1 base removed from V and 7 bases from J, the gap between germline ends came to 10 bases. The CDR3 DNA sequence: TGTGCCAGCAGCCAAGCCGGAGTGGGTGAAAAACTGTTTTTT. Amino acids: CASSQAGVGEKLFF.

This chain links TRBV11-2 with TRBJ1-1; 12 bases map to TRBD1. Germline V CDR1 and CDR2: SGHAT, FQNNGV. V lost 0 bases, J lost 1 base, and 6 bases stayed unmatched. The CDR3 has 18 residues. The CDR3 sequence: CASSLEFGTGGSNTEAFF. In DNA, the CDR3 is TGTGCCAGCAGCTTAGAGTTTGGGACAGGGGGCTCGAACACTGAAGCTTTCTTT. Drawing the rest from reference TRBV11-2 and TRBJ1-1, the complete variable domain is EAGVAQSPRYKIIEKRQSVAFWCNPISGHATLYWYQQILGQGPKLLIQFQNNGVVDDSQLPKDRFSAERLKGVDSTLKIQPAKLEDSAVYLCASSLEFGTGGSNTEAFFGQGTRLTVV.

This clonotype has ten or more counts. The rearrangement uses TRBV6-1 and TRBJ2-5; the D is unclear. CDR3 length: 15 amino acids. Germline V gives CDR1 MNHNS, CDR2 SASEGT. Trimming removed 4 bases at V and 4 bases at J, with 16 bases between. DNA of the CDR3: TGTGCCAGCAGTGTCCGCCAGGCGTACTTAGAGACCCAGTACTTC. Translating gives CASSVRQAYLETQYF.

This clonotype was seen repeatedly, ten times or more. The chain joins TRBV27 to TRBJ1-5; 10 nucleotides align to TRBD1. Trimming took 6 bases from V and 11 from J; bases not matched to a gene: 13. The CDR3 loop spans 15 amino acids. Germline CDR1 MNHEY, CDR2 SMNVEV (reference sequence). CDR3 amino acids: CASSLGQGSSGAQHF. The CDR3, as DNA: TGTGCCAGCAGCCTGGGACAGGGGTCCTCCGGGGCCCAGCATTTT.

The rearrangement links TRBV7-2 to TRBJ2-7; TRBD2 agrees at 9 bases. V dropped 5 bases and J dropped 0; count of bases not matched to a gene: 11. Germline V lookup: CDR1 SGHTA, CDR2 FQGNSA. The CDR3 spans 17 residues. The CDR3, as DNA: TGTGCCAGCAGCCGACGAAAGACTAGCGGACACTCCTACGAGCAGTACTTC. Translating gives CASSRRKTSGHSYEQYF.